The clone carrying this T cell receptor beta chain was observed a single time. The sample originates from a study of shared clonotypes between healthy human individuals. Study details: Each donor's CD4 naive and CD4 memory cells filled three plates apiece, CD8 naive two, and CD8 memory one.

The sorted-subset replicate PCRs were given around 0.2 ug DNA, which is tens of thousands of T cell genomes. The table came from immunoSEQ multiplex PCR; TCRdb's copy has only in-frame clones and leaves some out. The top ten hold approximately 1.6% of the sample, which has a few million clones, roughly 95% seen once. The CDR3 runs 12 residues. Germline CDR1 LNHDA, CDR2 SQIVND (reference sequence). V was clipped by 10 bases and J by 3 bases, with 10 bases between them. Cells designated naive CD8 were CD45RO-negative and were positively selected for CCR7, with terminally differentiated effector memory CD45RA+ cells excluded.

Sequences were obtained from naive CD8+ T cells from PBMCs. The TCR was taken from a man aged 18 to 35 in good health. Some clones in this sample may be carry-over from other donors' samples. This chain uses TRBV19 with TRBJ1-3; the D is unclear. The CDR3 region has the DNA TGTGCCACCCATGGAAATGGAAACACCATATATTTT. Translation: CATHGNGNTIYF. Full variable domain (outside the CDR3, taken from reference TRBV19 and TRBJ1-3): DGGITQSPKYLFRKEGQNVTLSCEQNLNHDAMYWYRQDPGQGLRLIYYSQIVNDFQKGDIAEGYSVSREKKESFPLTVTSAQKNPTAFYLCATHGNGNTIYFGEGSWLTVV.